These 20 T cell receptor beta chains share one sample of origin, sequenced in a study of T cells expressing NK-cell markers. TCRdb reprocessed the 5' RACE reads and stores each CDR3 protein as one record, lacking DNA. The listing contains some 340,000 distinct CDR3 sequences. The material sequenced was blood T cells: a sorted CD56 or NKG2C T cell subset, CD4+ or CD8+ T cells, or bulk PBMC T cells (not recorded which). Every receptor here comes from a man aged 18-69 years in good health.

The CDR3 spells CSAGPLAGQETQYF. The gene calls are TRBV20-1 and TRBJ2-5; TCRdb lists TRBD2, though no DNA is available to test this call. Germline lookup yields CDR1 DFQATT and CDR2 SNEGSKA (reference sequence). This CDR3 is built from 14 residues.

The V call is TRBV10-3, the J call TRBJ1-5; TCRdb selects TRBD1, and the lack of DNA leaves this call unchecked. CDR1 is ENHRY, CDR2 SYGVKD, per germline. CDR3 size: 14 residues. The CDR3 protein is CASRTGGDNQPQHF.

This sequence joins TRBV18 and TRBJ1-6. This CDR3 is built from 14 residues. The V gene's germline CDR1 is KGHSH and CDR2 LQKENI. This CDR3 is CASSPRSYNSPLHF.

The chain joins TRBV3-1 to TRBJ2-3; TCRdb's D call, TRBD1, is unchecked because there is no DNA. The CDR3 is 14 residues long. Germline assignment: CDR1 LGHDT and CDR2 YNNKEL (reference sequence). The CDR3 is CASSSPKARDTQYF.

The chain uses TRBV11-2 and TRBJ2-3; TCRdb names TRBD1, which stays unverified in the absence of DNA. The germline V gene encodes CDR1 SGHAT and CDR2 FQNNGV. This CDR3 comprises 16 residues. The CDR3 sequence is CASSLRGTQGTDTQYF.

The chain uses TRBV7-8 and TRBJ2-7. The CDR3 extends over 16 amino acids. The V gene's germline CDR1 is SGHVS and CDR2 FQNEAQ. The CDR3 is CASSIGSVTGSYEQYF.

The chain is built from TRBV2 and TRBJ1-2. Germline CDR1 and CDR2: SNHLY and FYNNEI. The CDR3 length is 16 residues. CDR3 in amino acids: CASSARGTERNYGYTF.

The chain's CDR3 is CASSPFSWLRGETQYF. The chain is built from TRBV11-1 and TRBJ2-5. Per the germline V gene, CDR1 is SGHAT and CDR2 is FQDESV (reference sequence). The CDR3 runs to 16 residues.

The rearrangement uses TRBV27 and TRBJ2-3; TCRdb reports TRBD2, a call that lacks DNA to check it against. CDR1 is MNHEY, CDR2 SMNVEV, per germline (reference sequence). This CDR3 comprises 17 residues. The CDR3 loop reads CASSFFHQRGTTDTQYF.

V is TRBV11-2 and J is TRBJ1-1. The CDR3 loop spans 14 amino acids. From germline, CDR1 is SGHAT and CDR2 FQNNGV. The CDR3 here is CASSPTRGPSEAFF.

The CDR3 sequence: CASSGRGSINSPLHF. The chain employs TRBV6-1 and TRBJ1-6. The CDR3 totals 15 residues. From germline, CDR1 is MNHNS and CDR2 SASEGT.

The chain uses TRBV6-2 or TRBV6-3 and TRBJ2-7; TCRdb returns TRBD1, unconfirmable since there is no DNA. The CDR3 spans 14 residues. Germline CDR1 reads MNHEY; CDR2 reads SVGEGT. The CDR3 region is CASRPIDRGYEQYF.

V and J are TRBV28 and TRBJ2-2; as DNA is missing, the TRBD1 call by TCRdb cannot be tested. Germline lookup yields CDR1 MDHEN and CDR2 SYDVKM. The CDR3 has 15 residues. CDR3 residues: CASSPGQVHTGELFF.

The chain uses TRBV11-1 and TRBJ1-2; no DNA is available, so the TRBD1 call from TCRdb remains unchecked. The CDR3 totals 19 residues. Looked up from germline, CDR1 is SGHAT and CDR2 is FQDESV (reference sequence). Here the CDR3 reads CASSPPHRDRAQIGYGYTF.

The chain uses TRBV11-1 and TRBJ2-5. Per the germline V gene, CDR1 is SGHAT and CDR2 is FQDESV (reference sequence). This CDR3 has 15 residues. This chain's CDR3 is CASSLLAANQETQYF. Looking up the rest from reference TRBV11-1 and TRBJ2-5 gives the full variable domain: EAEVAQSPRYKITEKSQAVAFWCDPISGHATLYWYRQILGQGPELLVQFQDESVVDDSQLPKDRFSAERLKGVDSTLKIQPAELGDSAMYLCASSLLAANQETQYFGPGTRLLVL.

The CDR3 is CASSPMRMDEQYF. The chain joins TRBV18 to TRBJ2-7. The CDR3 consists of 13 residues. Germline-derived CDR1 and CDR2 are KGHSH and LQKENI.

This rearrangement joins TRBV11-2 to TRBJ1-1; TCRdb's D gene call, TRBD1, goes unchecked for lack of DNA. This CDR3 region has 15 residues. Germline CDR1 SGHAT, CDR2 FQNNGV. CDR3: CASSGTGGMNTEAFF.

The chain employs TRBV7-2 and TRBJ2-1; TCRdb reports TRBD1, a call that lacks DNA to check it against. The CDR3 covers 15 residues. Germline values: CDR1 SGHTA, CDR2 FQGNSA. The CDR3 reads CASTRGQAKAGEQFF. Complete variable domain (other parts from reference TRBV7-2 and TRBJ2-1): GAGVSQSPSNKVTEKGKDVELRCDPISGHTALYWYRQSLGQGLEFLIYFQGNSAPDKSGLPSDRFSAERTGGSVSTLTIQRTQQEDSAVYLCASTRGQAKAGEQFFGPGTRLTVL.

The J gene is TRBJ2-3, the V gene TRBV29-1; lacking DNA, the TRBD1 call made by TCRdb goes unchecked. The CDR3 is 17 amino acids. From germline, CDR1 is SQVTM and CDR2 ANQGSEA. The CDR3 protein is CSVEDRLGAGGTDTQYF.

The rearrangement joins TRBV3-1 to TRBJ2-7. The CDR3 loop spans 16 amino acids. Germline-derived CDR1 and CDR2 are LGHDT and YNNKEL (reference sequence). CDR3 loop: CASSKGSKVGSYEQYF.